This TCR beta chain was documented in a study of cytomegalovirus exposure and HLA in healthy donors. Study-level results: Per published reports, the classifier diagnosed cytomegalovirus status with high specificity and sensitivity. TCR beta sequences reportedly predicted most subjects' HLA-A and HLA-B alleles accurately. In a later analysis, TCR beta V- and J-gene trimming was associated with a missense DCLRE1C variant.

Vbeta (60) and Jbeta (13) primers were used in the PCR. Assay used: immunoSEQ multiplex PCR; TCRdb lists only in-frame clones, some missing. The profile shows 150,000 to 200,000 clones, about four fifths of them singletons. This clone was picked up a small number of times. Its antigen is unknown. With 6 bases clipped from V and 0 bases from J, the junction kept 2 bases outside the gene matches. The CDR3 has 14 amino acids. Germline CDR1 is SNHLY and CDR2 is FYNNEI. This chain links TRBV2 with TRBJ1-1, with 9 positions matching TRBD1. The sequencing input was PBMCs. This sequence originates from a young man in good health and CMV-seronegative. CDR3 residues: CASSRTGVNTEAFF. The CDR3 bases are TGTGCCAGCAGCCGGACAGGGGTGAACACTGAAGCTTTCTTT. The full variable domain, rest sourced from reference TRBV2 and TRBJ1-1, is EPEVTQTPSHQVTQMGQEVILRCVPISNHLYFYWYRQILGQKVEFLVSFYNNEISEKSEIFDDQFSVERPDGSNFTLKIRSTKLEDSAMYFCASSRTGVNTEAFFGQGTRLTVV.